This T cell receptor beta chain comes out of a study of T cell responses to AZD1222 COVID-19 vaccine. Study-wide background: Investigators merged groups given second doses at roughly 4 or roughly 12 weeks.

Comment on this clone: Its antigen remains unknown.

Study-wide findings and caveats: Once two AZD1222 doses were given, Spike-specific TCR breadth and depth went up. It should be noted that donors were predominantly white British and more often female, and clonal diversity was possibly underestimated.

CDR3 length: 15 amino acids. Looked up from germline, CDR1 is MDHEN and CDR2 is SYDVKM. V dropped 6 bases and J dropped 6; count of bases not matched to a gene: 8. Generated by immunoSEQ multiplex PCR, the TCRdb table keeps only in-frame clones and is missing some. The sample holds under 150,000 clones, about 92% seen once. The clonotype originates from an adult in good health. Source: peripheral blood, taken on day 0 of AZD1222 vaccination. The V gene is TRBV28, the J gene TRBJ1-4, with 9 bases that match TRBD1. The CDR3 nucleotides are TGTGCCAGCAGGTACAGGGGGCAGGCGGATGAAAAACTGTTTTTT. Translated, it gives CASRYRGQADEKLFF.